The rows below give T cell receptor beta chains drawn from one sample of a study of shared clonotypes between healthy human individuals. Repertoires were generated with immunoSEQ multiplex PCR, while TCRdb's copy carries only in-frame clones and drops some. In the table there are 2 million to 2.5 million clones, around 92% of which are singletons. Sequencing was done on a sample of naive CD4+ T cells from PBMCs. The receptors derive from a man aged 18 to 35 in good health. Some clones in this sample may be carry-over from other donors' samples. Both conserved end residues are part of each CDR3. A D gene is named only where the DNA matches it firmly. Where a row states a size, it is once, few, many or the class of an expanded clone; other rows omit it.

d_call	v_call	clone_size	j_call	cdr3_nt	cdr3_aa
.	TRBV18	.	TRBJ2-4	TGTGCCAGCTCTCAAGGACAGCTAGCCAAAAACATTCAGTACTTC	CASSQGQLAKNIQYF
.	TRBV9	.	TRBJ2-1	TGTGCCAGCAGCGTAGTTGAGGGGAGAACCTACAATGAGCAGTTCTTC	CASSVVEGRTYNEQFF
TRBD2	TRBV4-2	.	TRBJ2-3	TGTGCCAGCAGCCAAGGCCCGGGACTAGCGGACACAGATACGCAGTATTTT	CASSQGPGLADTDTQYF
.	TRBV19	once	TRBJ2-2	TGTGCCAGTAGTCTTCTTCCGGGGGACGGCGGGGAGCTGTTTTTT	CASSLLPGDGGELFF
TRBD1	TRBV5-8	.	TRBJ1-2	TGTGCCAGCAGCCCTGACAGGGGGTATGGCTACACCTTC	CASSPDRGYGYTF
.	TRBV7-9	.	TRBJ2-2	TGTGCCACTCTCCCCGAACGCTCCGCAGCGGACGGCACCGGGGAGCTGTTTTTT	CATLPERSAADGTGELFF
.	TRBV5-1	.	TRBJ1-5	TGCGCCAGCAGCTTGGGGGGGGATCCGCCCCAGCATTTT	CASSLGGDPPQHF
.	TRBV2	.	TRBJ2-2	TGTGCCAGCAAGGGGACAGCGGGGAACACCGGGGAGCTGTTTTTT	CASKGTAGNTGELFF
.	TRBV18	.	TRBJ2-1	TGTGCCAGCTCACCAGGTACCGTCGAGCAGTTCTTC	CASSPGTVEQFF
TRBD2	TRBV4-1	.	TRBJ2-3	TGCGCCAGCAGCCAAGATGCCGGGATTAGCGGGAGCGCCTATACGCAGTATTTT	CASSQDAGISGSAYTQYF
.	TRBV18	.	TRBJ2-7	TGTGCCAGCTCACCTGGACAGCCATCAACCTACGAGCAGTACTTC	CASSPGQPSTYEQYF